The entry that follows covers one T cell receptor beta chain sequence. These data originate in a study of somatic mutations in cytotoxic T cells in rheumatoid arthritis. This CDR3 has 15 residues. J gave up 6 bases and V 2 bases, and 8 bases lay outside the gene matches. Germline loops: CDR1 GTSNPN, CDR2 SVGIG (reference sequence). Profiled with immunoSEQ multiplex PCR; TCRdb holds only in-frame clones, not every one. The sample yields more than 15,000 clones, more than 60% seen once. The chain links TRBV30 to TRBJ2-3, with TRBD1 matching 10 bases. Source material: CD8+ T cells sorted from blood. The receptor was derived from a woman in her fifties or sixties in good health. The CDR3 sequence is CAWSPDRGQFDTQYF. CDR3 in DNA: TGTGCCTGGAGTCCTGACAGGGGGCAGTTCGATACGCAGTATTTT.